This T cell receptor beta chain was captured by sequencing in a study of blood T cell repertoires in COVID-19. The data were produced by immunoSEQ multiplex PCR, yet TCRdb's version contains in-frame clones alone and is incomplete. The sample consists of under 200,000 clones, about 80% of them appearing once. The V end was cut by 2 bases, the J end by 0 bases, with 6 bases between. CDR1 and CDR2 (germline): SGHRS, YFSETQ. This CDR3 has 15 amino acids. Each participant's cohort was designated according to participant-reported clinical history. The sequenced sample was PBMCs or T cells enriched from blood (not recorded which). The source is a man aged 45-65 years who had recovered from COVID-19. The chain uses TRBV5-1 and TRBJ2-6; no definite D call. The CDR3 DNA sequence: TGCGCCAGCAGCTTTGGAGTCTCTGGGGCCAACGTCCTGACTTTC. Protein sequence: CASSFGVSGANVLTF.